What follows are 7 T cell receptor beta chains derived from one specimen sequenced in a study of T cells expressing NK-cell markers. TCRdb re-called the 5' RACE reads and shows each CDR3 protein once, DNA omitted. Across 150,000 to 200,000 distinct CDR3 sequences, the top ten clones capture 20% to 25% of the sample. The specimen was blood T cells: a sorted CD56 or NKG2C T cell subset, CD4+ or CD8+ T cells, or bulk PBMC T cells (not recorded which). The receptors derive from a man aged 18 to 69 in good health.

The chain links TRBV20-1 to TRBJ2-7; TCRdb indicates TRBD1, and absent DNA this call remains unverified. The CDR3 sequence is 14 residues long. Germline CDR1 and CDR2: DFQATT and SNEGSKA (reference sequence). The CDR3 sequence is CSAPGGGAAYEQYF.

The chain has TRBV27 and TRBJ2-5. Germline lookup yields CDR1 MNHEY and CDR2 SMNVEV (reference sequence). This CDR3 spans 14 amino acids. CDR3 amino acids: CASSLYGGRETQYF.

The chain carries TRBV12-3 or TRBV12-4 and TRBJ1-1; no DNA is available, so the TRBD1 call from TCRdb remains unchecked. The CDR3 runs to 15 residues. The CDR3 loop is CASSFGRGMNTEAFF.

The chain employs TRBV27 and TRBJ2-6; absent DNA, TCRdb's TRBD1 call cannot be checked. Germline CDR1 is MNHEY and CDR2 is SMNVEV (reference sequence). This CDR3 region has 20 residues. CDR3 amino acids: CASSLMWHETVASGANVLTF.

The rearrangement links TRBV6-5 to TRBJ2-7. The CDR3 covers 15 residues. Germline values: CDR1 MNHEY, CDR2 SVGAGI. CDR3 sequence reads: CASRAGSSRTHEQYF.

The chain has TRBV7-2 and TRBJ2-1; absent DNA, TCRdb's TRBD1 call cannot be checked. CDR1 SGHTA and CDR2 FQGNSA come from the germline V gene. This CDR3 has 13 residues. CDR3 residues: CASSFLGVNEQFF.

V is TRBV20-1 and J is TRBJ2-7; TCRdb's D call, TRBD1, is unchecked because there is no DNA. The germline gives CDR1 DFQATT, CDR2 SNEGSKA (reference sequence). The CDR3 covers 14 residues. The CDR3: CSASPPGQDYEQYF.